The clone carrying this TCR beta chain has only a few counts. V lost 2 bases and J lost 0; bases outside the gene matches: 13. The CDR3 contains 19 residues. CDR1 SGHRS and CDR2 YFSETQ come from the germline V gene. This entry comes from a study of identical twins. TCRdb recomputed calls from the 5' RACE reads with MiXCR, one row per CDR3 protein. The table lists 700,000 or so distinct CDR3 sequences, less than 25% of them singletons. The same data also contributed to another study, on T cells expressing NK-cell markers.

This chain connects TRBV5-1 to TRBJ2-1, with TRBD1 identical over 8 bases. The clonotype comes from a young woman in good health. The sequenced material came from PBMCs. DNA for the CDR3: TGCGCCAGCAGCTTCGGGACAGGCGGCTCGATGAGCTCCTACAATGAGCAGTTCTTC. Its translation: CASSFGTGGSMSSYNEQFF. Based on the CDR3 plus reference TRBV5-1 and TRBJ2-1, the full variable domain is KAGVTQTPRYLIKTRGQQVTLSCSPISGHRSVSWYQQTPGQGLQFLFEYFSETQRNKGNFPGRFSGRQFSNSRSEMNVSTLELGDSALYLCASSFGTGGSMSSYNEQFFGPGTRLTVL.